This T cell receptor (beta chain) was obtained from a study of cytomegalovirus exposure and HLA in healthy donors (dated by TCRdb to about 2017). In the study overall: According to a later analysis, the roughly 130 validation repertoires were produced on the same platform as the roughly 600 repertoires of the first cohort. The study combined high-throughput TCR immunosequencing, statistical association of individual TCRs with disease status, and machine learning to predict cytomegalovirus infection status. Along with the approximately 700-subject first cohort, a separate validation cohort of approximately 110 different subjects was used. The study aimed to test whether signatures of past pathogen exposure could be identified by cataloging public T cell receptors. On the study overall, not on this receptor specifically: The study gave a list of over 150 TCR beta chains associated with cytomegalovirus. A later analysis lacked HLA typing for the validation cohort, so it scored co-occurrence in that cohort across all 110 or so repertoires. The authors suggested that the approach could potentially be generalized to other disease states and immunological phenotypes. A few of the identified cytomegalovirus-associated TCR beta chains were confirmed in vitro to be specific for cytomegalovirus antigens. Most TCR sequences were seen in very few donors, while some public TCRs were found in many individuals. Cytomegalovirus status was reported to be diagnosed by the classifier with high specificity and sensitivity in both the original and validation cohorts. A later analysis found that TCRs clustered in the first cohort also tended to co-occur in the roughly 120 validation repertoires, with more than 90% of cluster scores above 0.

Receptor libraries were prepared by the immunoSEQ multiplex PCR assay. The published analysis was carried out like this. To diagnose cytomegalovirus status from the catalog of TCR beta chain sequences, a statistical classification framework was built. Drawn from immuneACCESS, this table holds only the in-frame rearrangements with V and J called that TCRdb kept. Clones are partly lost; checked studies trace under half to an unresolved V gene and leave the rest unexplained. That table is the source of V, J and clone size, and D and trimming were worked out from the DNA. Recorded for this sample are around 300,000 clones; around 90% of them occurred a single time. The ten biggest clones cover 0.9% to 1% of the sample. Separate from the approximately 700-subject first cohort, the validation cohort of 90 to 150 subjects was the group to which the donors belonged. Per the germline V gene (reference sequence), SEHNR is the CDR1 and FQNEAQ is the CDR2. The CDR3 holds 16 amino acids from the cysteine to the phenylalanine. Only CDR3 DNA remains: 48 bases, in frame from the first base. V lost 5 bases and J lost 2 bases; the stretch between them is 18 bases long.

Remarks on this clone: Its cognate antigen has yet to be identified. No much larger clone exists at a distance of one base, and base qualities are not known.

The rearranged segments are TRBV7-9 and TRBJ1-2; possibly the D gene is TRBD1, per 6 matching bases. Sequencing was carried out using PBMCs. This receptor was identified in a man aged 30-40 years in good health and CMV-seronegative. The DNA reads TGTGCCAGCAGCCCAACCGCTAAACAGGGAAACTATGGCTACACCTTC. Its coded protein is CASSPTAKQGNYGYTF.